This is a list of T cell receptor beta chains from one sample in a study of cytomegalovirus exposure and HLA in healthy donors. Libraries were prepared by immunoSEQ multiplex PCR; TCRdb keeps only in-frame clonotypes and omits some of them. Among roughly 200,000 clones listed, 79% were seen once. The source material was PBMCs. These receptors were obtained from a girl aged 5 to 17 in good health and CMV-seropositive. CDR3s include the opening cysteine and the closing phenylalanine or tryptophan. The D gene is left open where the match is weak. Only part of the rows carry a size: once, few, many, or a class if the clone is expanded.

d_gene: NA
v_gene: TRBV6-1
j_gene: TRBJ2-5
abundance: NA
CDR3nt: TGTGCCAGCAGTGAGCCCCCAGGGGTTTACCACCAAGAGACCCAGTACTTC
CDR3aa: CASSEPPGVYHQETQYF

d_gene: TRBD1
v_gene: TRBV7-2
j_gene: TRBJ1-1
abundance: NA
CDR3nt: TGTGCCAGCAGCCGCCGGACAGGAAACACTGAAGCTTTCTTT
CDR3aa: CASSRRTGNTEAFF

d_gene: TRBD2
v_gene: TRBV18
j_gene: TRBJ2-7
abundance: NA
CDR3nt: TGTGCCAGCTCACCACCTCTAGCGGGGGGTCACAGCGAGCAGTACTTC
CDR3aa: CASSPPLAGGHSEQYF

d_gene: TRBD1
v_gene: TRBV6-6
j_gene: TRBJ1-1
abundance: NA
CDR3nt: TGTGCCAGCAGTTACTCGACAGGGGGCTCGGCTGAAGCTTTCTTT
CDR3aa: CASSYSTGGSAEAFF

d_gene: TRBD1
v_gene: TRBV9
j_gene: TRBJ2-1
abundance: NA
CDR3nt: TGTGCCAGCAGCGTAGCTGTACAGGGGAACAATGAGCAGTTCTTC
CDR3aa: CASSVAVQGNNEQFF

d_gene: NA
v_gene: TRBV18
j_gene: TRBJ2-3
abundance: NA
CDR3nt: TGTGCCAGCTCACCCCAGACAGGCACAGATACGCAGTATTTT
CDR3aa: CASSPQTGTDTQYF

d_gene: NA
v_gene: TRBV18
j_gene: TRBJ1-4
abundance: NA
CDR3nt: TGTGCCAGCTCAACACGACACTTTGAAAAACTGTTTTTT
CDR3aa: CASSTRHFEKLFF

d_gene: TRBD2
v_gene: TRBV7-8
j_gene: TRBJ2-1
abundance: NA
CDR3nt: TGTGCCAGCAGCTCCCGGACTAGCGGGGGAGGGTCCCACAATGAGCAGTTCTTC
CDR3aa: CASSSRTSGGGSHNEQFF

d_gene: NA
v_gene: TRBV10-3
j_gene: TRBJ2-1
abundance: NA
CDR3nt: TGTGCCATCAGTCCCGGGACAGAGCAGTTCTTC
CDR3aa: CAISPGTEQFF

d_gene: NA
v_gene: TRBV5-5
j_gene: TRBJ2-7
abundance: NA
CDR3nt: TGTGCCAGCAGCCGCCAACGGGGTCTCTACGAGCAGTACTTC
CDR3aa: CASSRQRGLYEQYF

d_gene: TRBD2
v_gene: TRBV5-4
j_gene: TRBJ2-5
abundance: NA
CDR3nt: TGTGCCAGCAGCACCTGGACTAGCGGGGGAGTAAAGACCCAGTACTTC
CDR3aa: CASSTWTSGGVKTQYF

d_gene: NA
v_gene: TRBV5-4
j_gene: TRBJ1-6
abundance: NA
CDR3nt: TGTGCCAGCAGCCAGTCCGGGGGAGGAGGGCTCCACTTT
CDR3aa: CASSQSGGGGLHF

d_gene: NA
v_gene: TRBV4-3
j_gene: TRBJ1-2
abundance: once
CDR3nt: TGCGCCAGCAGCCAAGATCGGGGGGGCCCTTCCTATGGCTACACCTTC
CDR3aa: CASSQDRGGPSYGYTF

d_gene: TRBD1
v_gene: TRBV19
j_gene: TRBJ1-2
abundance: NA
CDR3nt: TGTGCCACTCGACAGGGGGCGGAGGGCTACACCTTC
CDR3aa: CATRQGAEGYTF

d_gene: NA
v_gene: TRBV19
j_gene: TRBJ1-2
abundance: NA
CDR3nt: TGTGCCAGTACCCCGGGGTCGACCTATGGCTACACCTTC
CDR3aa: CASTPGSTYGYTF

d_gene: TRBD2
v_gene: TRBV9
j_gene: TRBJ2-2
abundance: NA
CDR3nt: TGTGCCAGCAGCGTTCGACCGGGGGGGTTGGCCGGGGAGCTGTTTTTT
CDR3aa: CASSVRPGGLAGELFF

d_gene: NA
v_gene: TRBV5-6
j_gene: TRBJ1-6
abundance: NA
CDR3nt: TGTGCCAGCAGCTTAGGGGTTAGGGGTTCACCCCTCCACTTT
CDR3aa: CASSLGVRGSPLHF

d_gene: NA
v_gene: TRBV10-3
j_gene: TRBJ2-5
abundance: NA
CDR3nt: TGTGCCATCAGTGCACTCGGACATCAAGAGACCCAGTACTTC
CDR3aa: CAISALGHQETQYF

d_gene: NA
v_gene: TRBV5-1
j_gene: TRBJ2-7
abundance: NA
CDR3nt: TGCGCCAGCAGCCCGGGACATGCAGGACAGTACTTC
CDR3aa: CASSPGHAGQYF

d_gene: NA
v_gene: TRBV10-2
j_gene: TRBJ1-5
abundance: NA
CDR3nt: TGCGCCAGCAGTGCCCTCGGATCAGGGGTGAATCAGCCCCAGCATTTT
CDR3aa: CASSALGSGVNQPQHF

d_gene: NA
v_gene: TRBV15
j_gene: TRBJ2-7
abundance: once
CDR3nt: TGTGCCACCAGCAGAGGTATCAGGAACGAGCAGTACTTC
CDR3aa: CATSRGIRNEQYF

d_gene: NA
v_gene: TRBV18
j_gene: TRBJ1-3
abundance: NA
CDR3nt: TGTGCCAGCTCACCGGTCAGGGAAACTGGAAACACCATATATTTT
CDR3aa: CASSPVRETGNTIYF

d_gene: NA
v_gene: TRBV7-7
j_gene: TRBJ2-5
abundance: NA
CDR3nt: TGTGCCAGCAGCTTAGGGGGCCCCGGGGAGACCCAGTACTTC
CDR3aa: CASSLGGPGETQYF

d_gene: NA
v_gene: TRBV5-1
j_gene: TRBJ2-3
abundance: NA
CDR3nt: TGCGCCAGCAGCTCGTGGACTTCCTTCACAGATACGCAGTATTTT
CDR3aa: CASSSWTSFTDTQYF

d_gene: NA
v_gene: TRBV9
j_gene: TRBJ2-2
abundance: NA
CDR3nt: TGTGCCAGCAGCGTGGGGCCGGACACCGGGGAGCTGTTTTTT
CDR3aa: CASSVGPDTGELFF

d_gene: TRBD1
v_gene: TRBV27
j_gene: TRBJ1-3
abundance: NA
CDR3nt: TGTGCCAGCAGCTCGACAGGGGTTGGAAACACCATATATTTT
CDR3aa: CASSSTGVGNTIYF

d_gene: NA
v_gene: TRBV6-1
j_gene: TRBJ1-2
abundance: once
CDR3nt: TGTGCCAGCAGTGAACTGAAGGGGCCTAACTATGGCTACACCTTC
CDR3aa: CASSELKGPNYGYTF

d_gene: NA
v_gene: TRBV15
j_gene: TRBJ1-3
abundance: NA
CDR3nt: TGTGCCACCAGCAGGCCAGGACAGTTCGGAAACACCATATATTTT
CDR3aa: CATSRPGQFGNTIYF

d_gene: TRBD1
v_gene: TRBV7-9
j_gene: TRBJ2-3
abundance: NA
CDR3nt: TGTGCCAGCAGCCCGACAGGGGATGTCACAGATACGCAGTATTTT
CDR3aa: CASSPTGDVTDTQYF

d_gene: NA
v_gene: TRBV6-5
j_gene: TRBJ2-7
abundance: few
CDR3nt: TGTGCCAGCAGTTCCCCCACTAGTGTCTCCTACGAGCAGTACTTC
CDR3aa: CASSSPTSVSYEQYF

d_gene: NA
v_gene: TRBV5-6
j_gene: TRBJ1-3
abundance: NA
CDR3nt: TGTGCCAGCAGCTTAAACAGGATCTCTGGAAACACCATATATTTT
CDR3aa: CASSLNRISGNTIYF

d_gene: NA
v_gene: TRBV14
j_gene: TRBJ1-3
abundance: NA
CDR3nt: TGTGCCAGCAGCCAAGATTTGGCGGTGAGCTCTGGAAACACCATATATTTT
CDR3aa: CASSQDLAVSSGNTIYF

d_gene: NA
v_gene: TRBV5-4
j_gene: TRBJ1-1
abundance: NA
CDR3nt: TGTGCCAGCAGCTTGGACAGGAACACTGAAGCTTTCTTT
CDR3aa: CASSLDRNTEAFF

d_gene: TRBD1
v_gene: TRBV10-3
j_gene: TRBJ2-5
abundance: NA
CDR3nt: TGTGCCATCAGTGAGTCGGGGACAGGGGAAAGGGAGACCCAGTACTTC
CDR3aa: CAISESGTGERETQYF

d_gene: NA
v_gene: TRBV25-1
j_gene: TRBJ2-7
abundance: few
CDR3nt: TGTGCCAGCAGTGAAAGGGGCTACGAGCAGTACTTC
CDR3aa: CASSERGYEQYF

d_gene: TRBD1
v_gene: TRBV28
j_gene: TRBJ1-5
abundance: NA
CDR3nt: TGTGCCAGCAGTTTCGACAGGGGTAGCAATCAGCCCCAGCATTTT
CDR3aa: CASSFDRGSNQPQHF

d_gene: TRBD1
v_gene: TRBV6-1
j_gene: TRBJ1-6
abundance: few
CDR3nt: TGTGCCAGCATGCAAGGGGGCCATTCACCCCTCCACTTT
CDR3aa: CASMQGGHSPLHF

d_gene: NA
v_gene: TRBV10-3
j_gene: TRBJ2-6
abundance: NA
CDR3nt: TGTGCCATCCAGGGTTCTGGGGCCAACGTCCTGACTTTC
CDR3aa: CAIQGSGANVLTF

d_gene: NA
v_gene: TRBV2
j_gene: TRBJ2-7
abundance: NA
CDR3nt: TGTGCCAGCGGATCAGGGGCGCAGTACTTC
CDR3aa: CASGSGAQYF

d_gene: TRBD1
v_gene: TRBV4-3
j_gene: TRBJ1-2
abundance: NA
CDR3nt: TGCGCCAGCCGCCCCGGGACAGGGTTGTCCTATGGCTACACCTTC
CDR3aa: CASRPGTGLSYGYTF

d_gene: NA
v_gene: TRBV2
j_gene: TRBJ1-1
abundance: NA
CDR3nt: TGTGCCAGCAGTGAAACAGGGCGGGCCACTGAAGCTTTCTTT
CDR3aa: CASSETGRATEAFF

d_gene: NA
v_gene: TRBV7-9
j_gene: TRBJ1-6
abundance: NA
CDR3nt: TGTGCCAGCAGCTCCCGTTCACGCCTATATAATTCACCCCTCCACTTT
CDR3aa: CASSSRSRLYNSPLHF